Listed below are T cell receptor beta chains from one sample, sequenced in a study of T cell responses to AZD1222 COVID-19 vaccine. Sequencing used immunoSEQ multiplex PCR; TCRdb keeps in-frame clones, though not all of them. This table holds tens of thousands of clones, 85% found once. The specimen was peripheral blood, collected 28 days after the second AZD1222 dose. These receptors all stem from an adult who received the AZD1222 COVID-19 vaccine. Each CDR3 is given with its conserved first and last residue.

v_call	j_call	cdr3_aa
TRBV18	TRBJ1-2	CASSQSFGYTF
TRBV5-1	TRBJ2-5	CASTSPGAWETQYF
TRBV5-1	TRBJ2-2	CASSLYRLAGLNTGELFF
TRBV6-4	TRBJ1-5	CASSDRDRFNQPQHF
TRBV7-8	TRBJ1-2	CASSTRTGAYGYTF
TRBV27	TRBJ2-1	CASSPKAGSRNEQFF
TRBV2	TRBJ2-1	CATLPTSETFRFF
TRBV9	TRBJ2-1	CASSVGSHNEQFF
TRBV27	TRBJ2-1	CASSRSSGGDNEQFF
TRBV24-1	TRBJ2-1	CATSDPSTSGRYNEQFF
TRBV27	TRBJ2-3	CASSFIWGGGTDTQYF
TRBV25-1	TRBJ2-2	CASSHANTGELFF
TRBV3-1/TRBV3-2	TRBJ2-5	CASSQEGGKTQYF
TRBV5-1	TRBJ1-5	CASSLAGDNQPQHF
TRBV7-9	TRBJ2-1	CASRKTGGNEQFF
TRBV10-3	TRBJ2-5	CAINQGAQETQYF
TRBV19	TRBJ1-6	CASSIEDSNSPLHF
TRBV24-1	TRBJ2-5	CATSDRQVAQETQYF
TRBV19	TRBJ1-5	CASSIRAGSGNQPQHF
TRBV7-7	TRBJ2-2	CASSLVGRGTGELFF
TRBV15	TRBJ2-7	CATSRERTSHGYEQYF
TRBV5-6	TRBJ1-5	CASSSRVLGKGSNQPQHF
TRBV25-1	TRBJ1-5	CASSEWGGQNNQPQHF
TRBV7-2	TRBJ1-5	CASSLTRTGFIQPQHF
TRBV10-3	TRBJ2-7	CALGGPSSYEQYF
TRBV3-1/TRBV3-2	TRBJ2-7	CASSLGPGGSYEQYF
TRBV28	TRBJ2-7	CASSLPKRDLAYEQYF